This T cell receptor (beta chain) was observed in a study of blood T cell repertoires in COVID-19. The repertoire was sequenced with immunoSEQ multiplex PCR; TCRdb's copy has only in-frame clones and lacks some. The sample includes more than 75,000 clones, approximately 82% of them seen just once. The CDR3 covers 12 residues. J lost 2 bases, V lost 4 bases, and 0 bases had no gene match. Germline V gives CDR1 SQVTM, CDR2 ANQGSEA. The rearrangement joins TRBV29-1 to TRBJ2-7; 9 positions agree with TRBD1. Sequenced material: peripheral blood. This sequence originates from a man aged 55 to 69 with acute or convalescent COVID-19. In nucleotides, the CDR3 is TGCAGCGTTGGGACAGGGGCCTACGAGCAGTACTTC. Amino acid sequence: CSVGTGAYEQYF.